The 19 T cell receptor beta chains below all came from one sample that was sequenced in a study of vaccination effects on CD4 cells after COVID-19. After expansion with viral peptide pools in the ViraFEST assay, antigen-specific CD4+ T cells were sequenced. Following a roughly 10-day culture, CD4+ T cells were purified. Vaccine recipients had no previous SARS-CoV-2 infection; their nucleocapsid antibodies were negative. Their specific antigens are unknown. Here immunoSEQ multiplex PCR was the method, and the copy in TCRdb shows in-frame clones only, minus some. The sample shows tens of thousands of clones, over 70% of them seen only once. Material: CD4+ T cells from PBMCs cultured with HCoV-OC43 spike peptides, obtained before COVID-19 vaccination. The subset here: HCoV-OC43 spike overlapping peptide pool stimulation. These receptor sequences come from a human donor who received a COVID-19 vaccine.

The genes are TRBV28 and TRBJ1-1; TRBD1 matches at 7 bases. The CDR3 extends over 14 amino acids. Germline V CDR1 and CDR2: MDHEN, SYDVKM. CDR3 in amino acids: CASQKDRVTGEAFF. CDR3 in DNA: TGTGCGAGCCAAAAAGACAGGGTTACGGGTGAAGCTTTCTTT.

The V call is TRBV7-3, the J call TRBJ2-2; TRBD2 matches at 7 bases. Looked up from germline, CDR1 is SGHTA and CDR2 is FQGTGA. The V gene end was trimmed by 5 bases and the J gene end by 4 bases; junction bases not matched to a gene: 13. The CDR3 consists of 17 residues. The DNA of the CDR3 is TGTGCCAGCAGCCCTAATTTTGGGGTAGCGGGCACCGGGGAGCTGTTTTTT. This codes for CASSPNFGVAGTGELFF.

This clone has a single count. This chain joins TRBV5-1 and TRBJ2-5; D may be TRBD1 (6 bases). The V end lost 5 bases, the J end lost 5 bases, and 13 bases lay between the germline ends. The germline gives CDR1 SGHRS, CDR2 YFSETQ. The CDR3 runs 13 residues. The CDR3 loop reads CASSVQGAETQYF. In nucleotides, the CDR3 is TGCGCCAGCAGTGTACAGGGAGCGGAGACCCAGTACTTC.

This clone was seen only a few times. This CDR3 reads CASSRQGQSFDEQYV. The CDR3 nucleotides read TGCGCCAGCAGCCGACAGGGCCAGTCCTTCGACGAGCAGTACGTC. The genes are TRBV4-1 and TRBJ2-7; 7 bases agree with TRBD1. There are 15 residues in the CDR3. CDR1 and CDR2 from the germline V gene are MGHRA and YSYEKL. After removal of 4 bases from V and 5 bases from J, the junction contained 11 bases not matched to a gene.

The genes are TRBV7-2 and TRBJ2-1; D is ambiguous. Germline V gene data show CDR1 as SGHTA and CDR2 as FQGNSA. Trimming shortened V by 6 bases and J by 0 bases, and 6 bases separated the two germline ends. This CDR3 is built from 13 residues. The CDR3 sequence is CASSTNSYNEQFF. CDR3 in DNA: TGTGCCAGCAGTACGAACTCCTACAATGAGCAGTTCTTC.

The V gene is TRBV9, the J gene TRBJ2-3; TRBD2 aligns across 16 bases. This CDR3 comprises 20 residues. The trim removed 4 bases at V and 7 bases at J, leaving 18 bases unmatched. Germline lookup yields CDR1 SGDLS and CDR2 YYNGEE. This CDR3 is CASSLSGTSGGASRLNTQYF. The CDR3 DNA reads as TGTGCCAGCAGCCTCAGTGGGACTAGCGGGGGGGCCAGCAGGCTCAATACGCAGTATTTT. Combining the CDR3 with reference TRBV9 and TRBJ2-3 gives the whole variable domain DSGVTQTPKHLITATGQRVTLRCSPRSGDLSVYWYQQSLDQGLQFLIQYYNGEERAKGNILERFSAQQFPDLHSELNLSSLELGDSALYFCASSLSGTSGGASRLNTQYFGPGTRLTVL.

The V and J genes are TRBV14 and TRBJ2-5; D is possibly TRBD2 (6 bases). The germline V gene encodes CDR1 SGHDN and CDR2 FVKESK. The CDR3 totals 16 residues. V shed 4 bases and J shed 1 base, with 16 bases lying between them. CDR3 loop: CASSPWGRGGQETQYF. The CDR3 DNA is TGTGCCAGCAGCCCTTGGGGAAGGGGAGGCCAAGAGACCCAGTACTTC.

The chain employs TRBV24-1 and TRBJ1-5, with 10 bases fitting TRBD1. V lost 5 bases, J lost 0 bases, and 9 bases stayed unmatched. This CDR3 is 18 amino acids long. CDR1 and CDR2 from the germline V gene are KGHDR and SFDVKD. CDR3 sequence (DNA): TGTGCCACCAGTGCAGGGACAGGGGCGTTTAATAGCAATCAGCCCCAGCATTTT. Amino acids: CATSAGTGAFNSNQPQHF.

The chain combines TRBV3-1 (or the pseudogene TRBV3-2) with TRBJ2-1; the match to TRBD2 covers 9 bases. CDR3 length: 16 amino acids. Germline V gives CDR1 LGHDT, CDR2 YNNKEL (reference sequence). After removal of 1 base from V and 6 bases from J, the junction contained 7 bases not matched to a gene. CDR3 amino acids: CASSQAGGGAGNEQFF. The CDR3 DNA is TGTGCCAGCAGCCAAGCGGGCGGGGGGGCTGGCAATGAGCAGTTCTTC.

The chain uses TRBV5-1 and TRBJ1-1; D remains ambiguous. The CDR3 loop spans 16 amino acids. Germline V gives CDR1 SGHRS, CDR2 YFSETQ. Trimming left V 4 bases short and J 1 base short, with 17 bases between. The CDR3 DNA is TGCGCCAGCAGCACGGGGTATGGCAGTCGGAACACTGAAGCTTTCTTT. It codes for CASSTGYGSRNTEAFF. The whole variable domain, remainder taken from reference TRBV5-1 and TRBJ1-1, is KAGVTQTPRYLIKTRGQQVTLSCSPISGHRSVSWYQQTPGQGLQFLFEYFSETQRNKGNFPGRFSGRQFSNSRSEMNVSTLELGDSALYLCASSTGYGSRNTEAFFGQGTRLTVV.

The rearrangement links TRBV5-1 to TRBJ2-2; the D gene could be TRBD1 or TRBD2 (6 bases each). Between the trimmed V and J ends, which lost 3 bases and 2 bases, there was a span of 14 bases. This CDR3 has 16 amino acids. The germline gives CDR1 SGHRS, CDR2 YFSETQ. The CDR3 protein is CASSWGAATNTGELFF. The CDR3 DNA is TGCGCCAGCAGCTGGGGGGCGGCCACAAACACCGGGGAGCTGTTTTTT.

This clone showed up just once. The rearrangement links TRBV18 to TRBJ1-1; D may be TRBD1 (6 bases). The V end lost 0 bases, the J end lost 6 bases, and 14 bases lay between the germline ends. The CDR3 is 15 amino acids. Germline V gives CDR1 KGHSH, CDR2 LQKENI. The CDR3 loop is CASSPPGRGLSEAFF. CDR3 nucleotide sequence: TGTGCCAGCTCACCACCGGGCAGGGGATTGTCTGAAGCTTTCTTT.

The chain carries TRBV18 and TRBJ2-5; TRBD1 might be the D (5 bases). V dropped 1 base and J dropped 1 base, with 7 bases sitting between them. Germline lookup yields CDR1 KGHSH and CDR2 LQKENI. The CDR3 consists of 14 residues. The CDR3 spells CASSPLQGQETQYF. CDR3 nucleotides: TGTGCCAGCTCACCACTTCAGGGCCAAGAGACCCAGTACTTC.

CDR3 region: CASSYSAGRLTEAFF. CDR3 coding DNA: TGCGCCAGCAGTTATTCCGCCGGGAGGCTCACTGAAGCTTTCTTT. The V call is TRBV4-1, the J call TRBJ1-1; D gene ambiguous. Germline values: CDR1 MGHRA, CDR2 YSYEKL. The CDR3 covers 15 residues. Trimming shortened V by 6 bases and J by 4 bases, and 18 bases separated the two germline ends.

The rearrangement links TRBV4-1 to TRBJ2-2, with D perhaps TRBD1 (5 bases). The germline gives CDR1 MGHRA, CDR2 YSYEKL. Trimming took off 0 bases at V and 4 bases at J, with 12 bases between the two ends. CDR3 size: 16 residues. The CDR3 DNA reads as TGCGCCAGCAGCCAAGATCAGGGCAGGTCCACCGGGGAGCTGTTTTTT. Translating it yields CASSQDQGRSTGELFF.

The chain recombines TRBV3-1 (or the pseudogene TRBV3-2) with TRBJ1-2, with D perhaps TRBD1 (5 bases). The V end lost 1 base, the J end lost 2 bases, and 8 bases lay between the germline ends. Germline loops: CDR1 LGHDT, CDR2 YNNKEL (reference sequence). CDR3 length: 14 residues. Here the CDR3 reads CASSQVEGNYGYTF. CDR3 nucleotides: TGTGCCAGCAGCCAAGTTGAGGGGAACTATGGCTACACCTTC.

This chain links TRBV29-1 with TRBJ1-2; TRBD1 might be the D (5 bases). Trimming cost V 1 base and J 4 bases, with 10 bases left between them. Per germline, CDR1 SQVTM and CDR2 ANQGSEA. This CDR3 spans 13 amino acids. The CDR3 DNA reads TGCAGCGTTGAAGGGGGACTCCCCTATGGCTACACCTTC. Translated: CSVEGGLPYGYTF.

The CDR3 DNA reads as TGCGCCAGCAGCTTGGGAGTACGGGGGGGAGATCTAAAGTCAGATACGCAGTATTTT. Its translation is CASSLGVRGGDLKSDTQYF. This rearrangement joins TRBV5-1 to TRBJ2-3; 8 positions match TRBD2. The CDR3 consists of 19 residues. With V trimmed by 0 bases and J by 4 bases, 16 bases remained unmatched. Germline V gene sequence: CDR1 SGHRS, CDR2 YFSETQ.

The gene calls are TRBV5-5 and TRBJ1-2; D unclear. This CDR3 is 14 amino acids long. Trimming took 0 bases from V and 3 from J, leaving 9 bases between them. The germline V gene has CDR1 SGHKS and CDR2 YYEKEE (reference sequence). DNA of the CDR3: TGTGCCAGCAGCTTGGAATCCAGGCACTATGGCTACACCTTC. Protein sequence: CASSLESRHYGYTF.